The clone carrying this T cell receptor (beta chain) has ten or more counts. This sample stems from a study of T cells after yellow fever vaccination. TCRdb ran MiXCR on the 5' RACE reads and lists one entry per CDR3 protein. The sample has just over 25,000 distinct CDR3 sequences, 4.5% to 7% seen once. This CDR3 is 14 amino acids long. V shed 5 bases and J shed 6 bases, with 15 bases lying between them. Germline assignment: CDR1 ENHRY and CDR2 SYGVKD. The chain has TRBV10-3 and TRBJ2-3, with D perhaps being TRBD1 or TRBD2 (5 bases each). This clonotype originated in a man aged 30 to 39 who received the YFV17D yellow fever vaccine. Here the sequenced sample was PBMCs, either bulk or a sorted T-cell subset (CD4+, CD8+, memory, or dextramer-sorted; not recorded which), taken 15 days after the yellow fever booster vaccination. The CDR3 loop reads CAISPGTLADTQYF. For the CDR3, the DNA is TGTGCCATCAGTCCAGGGACCCTGGCCGATACGCAGTATTTT.